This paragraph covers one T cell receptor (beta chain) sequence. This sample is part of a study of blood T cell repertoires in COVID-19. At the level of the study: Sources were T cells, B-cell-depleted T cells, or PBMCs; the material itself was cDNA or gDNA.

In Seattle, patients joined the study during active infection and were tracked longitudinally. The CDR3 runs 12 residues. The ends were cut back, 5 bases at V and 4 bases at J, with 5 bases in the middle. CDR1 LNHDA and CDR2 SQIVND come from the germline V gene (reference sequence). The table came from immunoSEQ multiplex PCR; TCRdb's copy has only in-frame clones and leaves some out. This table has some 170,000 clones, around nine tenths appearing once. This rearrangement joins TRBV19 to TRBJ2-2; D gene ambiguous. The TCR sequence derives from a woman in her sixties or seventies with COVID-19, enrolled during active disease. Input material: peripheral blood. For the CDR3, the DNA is TGTGCCAGTAGTTCTCGCACCGGGGAGCTGTTTTTT. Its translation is CASSSRTGELFF.